These 7 T cell receptor beta chains share one sample of origin, sequenced in a study of T-cell reconstitution after alpha-beta-depleted transplantation in children. Using unique molecular identifiers, the investigators prepared the TCRbeta library. TCRdb independently ran MiXCR on the PCR reads; one entry per CDR3 protein. Counted here are 450,000 to 550,000 distinct CDR3 sequences, about an eighth occurring once; the ten biggest clones make up around 13%. Specimen: PBMCs, mostly from graft donor cells, collected 180 days after TCRalphabeta/CD19-depleted stem cell transplant. The source is a female patient between 2 and 15 years old who had a stem cell transplant for aplastic anemia, so the T cells may come from the graft donor.

V gene TRBV12-3 or TRBV12-4 combines with J gene TRBJ2-7; 10 nucleotides line up with TRBD2. J lost 3 bases, V lost 10 bases, and 6 bases had no gene match. The length of the CDR3 is 13 residues. Here the CDR3 DNA reads TGTGCCACCCGGACTAGCGGAGACTACGAGCAGTACGTC. It yields the protein CATRTSGDYEQYV.

CDR3 bases: TGTGCCAGCAGCTCCACCGGGGCTAGCGGCAACAATGAGCAGTTCTTC. Protein: CASSSTGASGNNEQFF. The gene calls are TRBV7-6 and TRBJ2-1, with 7 bases identical to TRBD2. The trim removed 4 bases at V and 5 bases at J, leaving 11 bases unmatched. The CDR3 is made up of 16 amino acids. CDR1 and CDR2 from the germline V gene are SGHVS and FNYEAQ.

This sequence joins TRBV6-2 or TRBV6-3 and TRBJ1-2, with TRBD1 identical over 7 bases. J lost 6 bases, V lost 4 bases, and 2 bases had no gene match. The CDR3 extends over 12 amino acids. CDR1 and CDR2 (germline): MNHEY, SVGEGT. CDR3 DNA sequence: TGTGCCAGCAGTTCGACAGGGAATGGCTACACCTTC. This translates into CASSSTGNGYTF.

The rearrangement links TRBV6-5 to TRBJ2-7; 7 bases are a match to TRBD1. The germline V gene encodes CDR1 MNHEY and CDR2 SVGAGI. CDR3 length: 19 residues. Trimming cost V 2 bases and J 3 bases; bases outside gene matches: 19. As DNA, the CDR3 is TGTGCCAGCAGTTACGCAGGCCTCGGCGCCGGGACAGCAGTCTACGAGCAGTACTTC. Amino acids: CASSYAGLGAGTAVYEQYF.

J is TRBJ2-7 and V is TRBV20-1, with 12 bases lining up with TRBD2. Per the germline V gene, CDR1 is DFQATT and CDR2 is SNEGSKA (reference sequence). This CDR3 region has 14 residues. V lost 2 bases to trimming and J lost 6 bases; unmatched junction nucleotides: 5. CDR3 nucleotide sequence: TGCAGTGCTAGAAAGACTAGCGGGAGTCGCGAGCAGTACGTC. Protein product: CSARKTSGSREQYV.

This clonotype was observed a handful of times. The gene calls are TRBV5-1 and TRBJ2-3; maybe TRBD2 (6 bases). Per germline, CDR1 SGHRS and CDR2 YFSETQ. Trimming shortened V by 2 bases and J by 0 bases, and 10 bases separated the two germline ends. The CDR3 length is 15 residues. CDR3: CASSLGGMSTDTQYF. In DNA form, the CDR3 reads TGCGCCAGCAGCTTAGGCGGGATGAGCACAGATACGCAGTATTTT.

This clonotype has only a few counts. The V call is TRBV10-3, the J call TRBJ2-7, with 12 bases fitting TRBD2. The junction had 6 bases not matched to a gene; V was cut back by 6 bases and J by 3 bases. The length of the CDR3 is 15 residues. Germline CDR1 reads ENHRY; CDR2 reads SYGVKD. The CDR3 DNA is TGTGCCATCAGCGGGGGGACTAGCGGGTTCTACGAGCAGTACGTC. It translates to CAISGGTSGFYEQYV.